This TCR beta chain was documented in a study of T cells after yellow fever vaccination. The CDR3 sequence is 13 residues long. Germline loops: CDR1 DFQATT, CDR2 SNEGSKA (reference sequence). J was trimmed by 5 bases and V by 6 bases; bases with no gene match: 9. The sample holds a few counts of this clonotype. TCRdb analysed the 5' RACE reads with MiXCR anew, one entry per CDR3 protein. The table has 100,000 to 150,000 distinct CDR3 sequences, about 8.4% seen once. Sequences were derived from CD8+ T cells sorted from PBMCs, sampled on the day of the yellow fever booster vaccination. The chain carries TRBV20-1 and TRBJ2-5, with 7 nucleotides matching TRBD1. The clonotype was recovered from a man younger than 35 who received the YFV17D yellow fever vaccine. The CDR3 protein is CSAQQGIRETQYF. DNA for the CDR3: TGCAGTGCACAACAGGGGATACGGGAGACCCAGTACTTC.